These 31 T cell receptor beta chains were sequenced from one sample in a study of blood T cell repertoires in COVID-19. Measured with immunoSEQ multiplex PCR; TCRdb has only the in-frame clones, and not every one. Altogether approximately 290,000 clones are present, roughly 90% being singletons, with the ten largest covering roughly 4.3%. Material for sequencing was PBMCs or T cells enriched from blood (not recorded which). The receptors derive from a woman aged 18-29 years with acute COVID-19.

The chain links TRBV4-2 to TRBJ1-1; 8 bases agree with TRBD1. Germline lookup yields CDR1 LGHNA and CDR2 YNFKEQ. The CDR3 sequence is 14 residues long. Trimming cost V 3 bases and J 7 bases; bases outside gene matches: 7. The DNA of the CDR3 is TGTGCCAGCAGCCAGCCCTCCGGGACAGGTGAAGCTTTCTTT. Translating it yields CASSQPSGTGEAFF.

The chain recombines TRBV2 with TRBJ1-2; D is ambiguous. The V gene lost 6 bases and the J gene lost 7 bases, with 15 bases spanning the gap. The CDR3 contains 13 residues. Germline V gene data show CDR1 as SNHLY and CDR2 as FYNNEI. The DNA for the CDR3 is TGTGCCAGCAGCCCATCAGGTTCGAGTGGCTACACCTTC. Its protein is CASSPSGSSGYTF.

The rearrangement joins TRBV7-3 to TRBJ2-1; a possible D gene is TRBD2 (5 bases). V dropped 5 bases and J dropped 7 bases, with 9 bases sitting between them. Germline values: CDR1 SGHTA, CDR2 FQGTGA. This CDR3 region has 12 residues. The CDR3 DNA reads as TGTGCCAGCAGCCCTGCGGGTAATGAGCAGTTCTTC. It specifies CASSPAGNEQFF.

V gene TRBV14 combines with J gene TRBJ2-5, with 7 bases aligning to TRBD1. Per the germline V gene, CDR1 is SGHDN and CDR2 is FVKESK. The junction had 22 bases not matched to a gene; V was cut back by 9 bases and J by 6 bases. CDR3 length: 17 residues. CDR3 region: CASRIRGRDSGRKTQYF. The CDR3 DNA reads TGTGCCAGTAGAATCCGAGGCCGGGACAGTGGCCGAAAGACCCAGTACTTC.

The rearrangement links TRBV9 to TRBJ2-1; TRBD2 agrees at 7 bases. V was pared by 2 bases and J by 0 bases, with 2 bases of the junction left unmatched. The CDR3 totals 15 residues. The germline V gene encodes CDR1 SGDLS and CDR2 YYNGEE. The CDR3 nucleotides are TGTGCCAGCAGCGTTAGCGGGTCCTCCTACAATGAGCAGTTCTTC. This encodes CASSVSGSSYNEQFF.

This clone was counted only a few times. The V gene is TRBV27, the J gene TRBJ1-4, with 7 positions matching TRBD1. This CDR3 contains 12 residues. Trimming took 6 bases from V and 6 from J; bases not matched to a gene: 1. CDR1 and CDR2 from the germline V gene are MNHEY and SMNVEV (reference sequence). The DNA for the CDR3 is TGTGCCAGCAGGACAGGGTATGAAAAACTGTTTTTT. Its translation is CASRTGYEKLFF.

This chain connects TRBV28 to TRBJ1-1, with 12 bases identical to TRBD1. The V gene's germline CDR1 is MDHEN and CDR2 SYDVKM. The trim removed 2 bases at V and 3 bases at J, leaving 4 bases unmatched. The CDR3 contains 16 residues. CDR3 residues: CASSLGTGGWDTEAFF. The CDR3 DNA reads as TGTGCCAGCAGTTTAGGGACAGGGGGCTGGGACACTGAAGCTTTCTTT. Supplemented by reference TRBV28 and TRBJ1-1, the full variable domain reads DVKVTQSSRYLVKRTGEKVFLECVQDMDHENMFWYRQDPGLGLRLIYFSYDVKMKEKGDIPEGYSVSREKKERFSLILESASTNQTSMYLCASSLGTGGWDTEAFFGQGTRLTVV.

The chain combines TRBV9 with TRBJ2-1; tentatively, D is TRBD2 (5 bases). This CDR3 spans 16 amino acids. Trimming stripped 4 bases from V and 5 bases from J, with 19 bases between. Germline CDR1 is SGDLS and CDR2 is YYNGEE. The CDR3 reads CASSRAADGSHNEQFF. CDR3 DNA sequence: TGTGCCAGCAGCCGAGCGGCGGACGGTTCGCACAATGAGCAGTTCTTC.

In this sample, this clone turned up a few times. The CDR3 DNA reads TGTGCCAGCAGCCAGCGGGGCCAAGAGACCCAGTACTTC. Amino acid sequence: CASSQRGQETQYF. This chain joins TRBV3-1 (or the pseudogene TRBV3-2) and TRBJ2-5, with a tentative D call TRBD2 (6 bases). The germline gives CDR1 LGHDT, CDR2 YNNKEL (reference sequence). CDR3 length: 13 amino acids. Trimming removed 3 bases from V and 1 base from J, with 6 bases in between.

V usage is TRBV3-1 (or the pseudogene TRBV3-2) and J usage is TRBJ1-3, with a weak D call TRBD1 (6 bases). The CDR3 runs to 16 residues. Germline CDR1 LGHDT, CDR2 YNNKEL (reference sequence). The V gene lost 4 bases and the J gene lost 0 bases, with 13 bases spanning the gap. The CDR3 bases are TGTGCCAGCAGCCCTCCCCAGGGGATCTCTGGAAACACCATATATTTT. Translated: CASSPPQGISGNTIYF.

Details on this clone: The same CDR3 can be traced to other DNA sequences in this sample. For the CDR3, the DNA is TGTGCCAGCAGTTCCAAGACTAGCGGATCCACAGATACGCAGTATTTT. It codes for CASSSKTSGSTDTQYF. This chain connects TRBV27 to TRBJ2-3; 9 bases are shared with TRBD2. V dropped 4 bases and J dropped 2; count of bases not matched to a gene: 7. This CDR3 has 16 residues. Germline assignment: CDR1 MNHEY and CDR2 SMNVEV (reference sequence).

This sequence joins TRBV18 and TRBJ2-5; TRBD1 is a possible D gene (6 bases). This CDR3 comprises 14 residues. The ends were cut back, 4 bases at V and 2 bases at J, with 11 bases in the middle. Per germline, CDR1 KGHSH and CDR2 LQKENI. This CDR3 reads CASSLRRGQETQYF. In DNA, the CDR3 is TGTGCCAGCTCACTAAGAAGGGGGCAAGAGACCCAGTACTTC. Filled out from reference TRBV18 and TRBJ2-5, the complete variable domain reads NAGVMQNPRHLVRRRGQEARLRCSPMKGHSHVYWYRQLPEEGLKFMVYLQKENIIDESGMPKERFSAEFPKEGPSILRIQQVVRGDSAAYFCASSLRRGQETQYFGPGTRLLVL.

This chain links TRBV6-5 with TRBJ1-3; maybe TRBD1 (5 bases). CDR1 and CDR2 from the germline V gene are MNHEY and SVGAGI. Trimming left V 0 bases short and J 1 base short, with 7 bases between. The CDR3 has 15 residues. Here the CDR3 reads CASSYSDRSGNTIYF. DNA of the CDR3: TGTGCCAGCAGTTACTCTGACAGATCTGGAAACACCATATATTTT.

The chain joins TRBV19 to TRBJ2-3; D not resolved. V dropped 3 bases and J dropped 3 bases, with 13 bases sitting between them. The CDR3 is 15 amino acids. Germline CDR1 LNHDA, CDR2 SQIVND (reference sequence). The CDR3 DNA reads TGTGCCAGTAGTATTACGGGTCCCTCAACAGATACGCAGTATTTT. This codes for CASSITGPSTDTQYF.

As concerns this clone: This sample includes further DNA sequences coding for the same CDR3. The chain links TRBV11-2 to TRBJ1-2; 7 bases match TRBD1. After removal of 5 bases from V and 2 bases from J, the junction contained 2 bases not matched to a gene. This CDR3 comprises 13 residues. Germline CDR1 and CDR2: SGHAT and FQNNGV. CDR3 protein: CASSLGQNYGYTF. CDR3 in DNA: TGTGCCAGCAGCCTGGGACAGAACTATGGCTACACCTTC.

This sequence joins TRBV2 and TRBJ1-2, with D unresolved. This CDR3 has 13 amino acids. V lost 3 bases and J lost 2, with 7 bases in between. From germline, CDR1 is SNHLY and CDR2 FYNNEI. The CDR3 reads CASSDGGNYGYTF. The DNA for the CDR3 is TGTGCCAGCAGTGACGGAGGGAACTATGGCTACACCTTC.

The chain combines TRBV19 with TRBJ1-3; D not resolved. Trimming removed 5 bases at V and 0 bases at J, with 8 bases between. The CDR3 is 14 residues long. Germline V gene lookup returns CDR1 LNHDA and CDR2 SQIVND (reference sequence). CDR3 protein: CASSALSSGNTIYF. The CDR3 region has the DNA TGTGCCAGTAGTGCTTTGAGCTCTGGAAACACCATATATTTT.

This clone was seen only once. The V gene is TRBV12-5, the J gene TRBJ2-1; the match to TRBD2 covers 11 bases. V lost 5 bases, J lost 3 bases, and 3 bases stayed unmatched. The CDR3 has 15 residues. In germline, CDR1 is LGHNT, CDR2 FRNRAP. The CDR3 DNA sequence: TGTGCTAGTGGTCAGGGACTAGCGGACTACAATGAGCAGTTCTTC. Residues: CASGQGLADYNEQFF. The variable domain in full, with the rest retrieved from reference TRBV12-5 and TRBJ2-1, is DARVTQTPRHKVTEMGQEVTMRCQPILGHNTVFWYRQTMMQGLELLAYFRNRAPLDDSGMPKDRFSAEMPDATLATLKIQPSEPRDSAVYFCASGQGLADYNEQFFGPGTRLTVL.

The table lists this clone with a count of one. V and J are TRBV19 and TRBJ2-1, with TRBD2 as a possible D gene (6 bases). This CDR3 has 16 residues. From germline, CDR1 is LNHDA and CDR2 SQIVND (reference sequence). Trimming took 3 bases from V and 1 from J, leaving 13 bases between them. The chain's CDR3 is CASSIGGTSSYNEQFF. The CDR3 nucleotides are TGTGCCAGTAGTATTGGGGGGACGAGTTCCTACAATGAGCAGTTCTTC.

The CDR3 protein is CASSPSTQAGYTF. The CDR3 nucleotides read TGTGCCAGCTCACCATCCACTCAGGCCGGCTACACCTTC. The genes are TRBV18 and TRBJ1-2; D gene uncertain. Germline V gene lookup returns CDR1 KGHSH and CDR2 LQKENI. This CDR3 is 13 amino acids long. The V end was cut by 2 bases, the J end by 8 bases, with 12 bases between.

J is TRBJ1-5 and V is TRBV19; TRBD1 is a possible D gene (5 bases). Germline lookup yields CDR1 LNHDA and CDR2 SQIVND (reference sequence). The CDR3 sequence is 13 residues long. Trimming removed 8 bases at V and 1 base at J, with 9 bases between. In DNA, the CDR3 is TGTGCCAGTGGGGGGACGAGCAATCAGCCCCAGCATTTT. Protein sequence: CASGGTSNQPQHF.

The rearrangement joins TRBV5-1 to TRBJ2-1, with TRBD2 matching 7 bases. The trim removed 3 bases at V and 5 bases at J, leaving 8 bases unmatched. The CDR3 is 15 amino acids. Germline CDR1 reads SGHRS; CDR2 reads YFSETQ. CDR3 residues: CASSSPSGGNNEQFF. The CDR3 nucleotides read TGCGCCAGCAGCTCTCCTTCCGGGGGGAACAATGAGCAGTTCTTC.

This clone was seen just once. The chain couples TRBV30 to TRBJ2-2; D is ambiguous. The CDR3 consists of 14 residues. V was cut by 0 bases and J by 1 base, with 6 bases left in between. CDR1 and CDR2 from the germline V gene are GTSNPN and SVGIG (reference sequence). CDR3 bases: TGTGCCTGGAGTGTACCTATGAACACCGGGGAGCTGTTTTTT. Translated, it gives CAWSVPMNTGELFF.

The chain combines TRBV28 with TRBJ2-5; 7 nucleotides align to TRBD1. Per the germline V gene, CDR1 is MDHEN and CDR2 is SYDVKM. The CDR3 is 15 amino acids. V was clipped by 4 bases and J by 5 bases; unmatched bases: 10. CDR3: CASSSQDRVGETQYF. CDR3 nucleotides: TGTGCCAGCAGTTCCCAAGACAGGGTTGGGGAGACCCAGTACTTC.

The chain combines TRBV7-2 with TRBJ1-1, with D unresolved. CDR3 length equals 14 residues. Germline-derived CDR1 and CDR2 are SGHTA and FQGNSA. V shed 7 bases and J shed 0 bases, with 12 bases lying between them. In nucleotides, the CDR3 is TGTGCCAGCACCCCGGAGATAATGAACACTGAAGCTTTCTTT. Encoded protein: CASTPEIMNTEAFF.

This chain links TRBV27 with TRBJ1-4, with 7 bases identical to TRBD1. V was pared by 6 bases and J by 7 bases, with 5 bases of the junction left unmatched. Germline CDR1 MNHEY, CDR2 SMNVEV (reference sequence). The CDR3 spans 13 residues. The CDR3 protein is CASSLDRAEKLFF. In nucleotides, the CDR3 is TGTGCCAGCAGCCTCGACAGGGCTGAAAAACTGTTTTTT.

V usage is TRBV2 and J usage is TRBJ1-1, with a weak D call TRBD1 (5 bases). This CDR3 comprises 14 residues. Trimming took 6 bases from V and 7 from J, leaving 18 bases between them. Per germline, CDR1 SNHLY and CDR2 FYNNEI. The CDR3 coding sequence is TGTGCCAGCAGAGTCCGGGACGGGGGACGTGAAGCTTTCTTT. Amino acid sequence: CASRVRDGGREAFF.

The DNA for the CDR3 is TGTGCCAGCAGCCTCCGGACAGGGGGAGACAGCGGGAGGGCCGTTAGCTCCTACAATGAGCAGTTCTTC. Amino acids: CASSLRTGGDSGRAVSSYNEQFF. The chain recombines TRBV13 with TRBJ2-1; D is perhaps TRBD1 or TRBD2 (10 bases each). V lost 5 bases and J 0 bases, leaving 35 bases between the germline ends. The CDR3 covers 23 residues. CDR1 and CDR2 (germline): PRHDT, FYEKMQ (reference sequence).

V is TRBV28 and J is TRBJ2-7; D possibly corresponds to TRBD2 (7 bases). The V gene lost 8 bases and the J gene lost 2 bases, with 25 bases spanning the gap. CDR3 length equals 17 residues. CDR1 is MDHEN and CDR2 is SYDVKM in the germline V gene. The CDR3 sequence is CASEPLAGAFLPYEQYF. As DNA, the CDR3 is TGTGCCAGCGAGCCCCTCGCGGGGGCCTTCCTCCCCTACGAGCAGTACTTC. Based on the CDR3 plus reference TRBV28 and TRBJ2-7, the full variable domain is DVKVTQSSRYLVKRTGEKVFLECVQDMDHENMFWYRQDPGLGLRLIYFSYDVKMKEKGDIPEGYSVSREKKERFSLILESASTNQTSMYLCASEPLAGAFLPYEQYFGPGTRLTVT.

The CDR3 DNA sequence: TGTGCCAGAGAGGACAGGGACTATGGCTACACCTTC. Translating it yields CAREDRDYGYTF. This chain links TRBV2 with TRBJ1-2; 8 nucleotides match TRBD1. Germline CDR1 reads SNHLY; CDR2 reads FYNNEI. The ends lost 9 bases at V and 3 bases at J; junction bases unmatched: 3. CDR3 length equals 12 residues.

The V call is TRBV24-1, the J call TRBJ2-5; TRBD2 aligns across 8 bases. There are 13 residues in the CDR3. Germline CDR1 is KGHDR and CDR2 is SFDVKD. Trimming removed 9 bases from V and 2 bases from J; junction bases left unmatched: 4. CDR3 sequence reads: CATRPSGQETQYF. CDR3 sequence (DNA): TGTGCCACCCGTCCTAGCGGGCAAGAGACCCAGTACTTC.